This TCR beta chain was profiled in a study of blood T cell repertoires in COVID-19. In the study overall: Acute and convalescent COVID-19 specimens originated in the United States, Italy and Spain. T cells, B-cell-depleted T cells, or PBMCs supplied cDNA or gDNA.

V was trimmed by 0 bases and J by 5 bases, leaving 8 bases between them. In germline, CDR1 is KGHSH, CDR2 LQKENI. The CDR3 has 14 amino acids. Per the original data handling: Estimated nucleated cell counts came from reference gene primer amplification. Assay: immunoSEQ multiplex PCR; the TCRdb copy retains only in-frame clones and omits some. That table is the source of V, J and clone size, and D and trimming were worked out from the DNA. The sample lists roughly 200,000 clones, over 75% occurring once. Sample: peripheral blood. The chain combines TRBV18 with TRBJ2-1; the D is unclear. This receptor was taken from a woman of 80 years or more with acute or convalescent COVID-19. The CDR3 DNA follows: TGTGCCAGCTCACCACCGGTTGAGAACAATGAGCAGTTCTTC. Protein product: CASSPPVENNEQFF.